The next 29 T cell receptor beta chains were all read from a single sample in a study of cytomegalovirus exposure and HLA in healthy donors. The study ran its PCR with 60 Vbeta and 13 Jbeta primers. Clones were sequenced by immunoSEQ multiplex PCR, and TCRdb holds only the in-frame ones, with some missing. The table lists 81,000 or so clones, about 69% of them singletons. The source material was PBMCs. These receptors were taken from a man in his sixties in good health and CMV-seronegative.

This clone was seen more than once but under ten times. This rearrangement joins TRBV5-1 to TRBJ2-7, with 8 bases that match TRBD1. The V gene end was trimmed by 4 bases and the J gene end by 5 bases; junction bases not matched to a gene: 8. The CDR3 is 14 residues long. Germline V lookup: CDR1 SGHRS, CDR2 YFSETQ. CDR3 sequence reads: CASSPGQGTDEQYF. The CDR3, as DNA: TGCGCCAGCAGCCCCGGACAGGGAACAGACGAGCAGTACTTC.

The J gene is TRBJ2-7, the V gene TRBV5-6, with D hard to call. The length of the CDR3 is 14 residues. Trimming pared 0 bases from V and 2 bases from J, leaving 9 bases between. From germline, CDR1 is SGHDT and CDR2 YYEEEE. The CDR3: CASSLAQVPYEQYF. CDR3 coding DNA: TGTGCCAGCAGCTTGGCGCAGGTACCCTACGAGCAGTACTTC.

CDR3 residues: CSVSRGNSNQPQHF. The DNA of the CDR3 is TGCAGCGTTTCAAGGGGTAATAGCAATCAGCCCCAGCATTTT. The V and J genes are TRBV29-1 and TRBJ1-5, with a possible D match to TRBD1 (5 bases). Trimming left V 5 bases short and J 0 bases short, with 11 bases between. Per the germline V gene, CDR1 is SQVTM and CDR2 is ANQGSEA. CDR3 length: 14 residues. The full variable domain, completed using reference TRBV29-1 and TRBJ1-5, is SAVISQKPSRDICQRGTSLTIQCQVDSQVTMMFWYRQQPGQSLTLIATANQGSEATYESGFVIDKFPISRPNLTFSTLTVSNMSPEDSSIYLCSVSRGNSNQPQHFGDGTRLSIL.

The chain is built from TRBV10-3 and TRBJ1-2; 12 nucleotides line up with TRBD1. Losses at the gene ends were 6 bases for V and 0 bases for J; bases not matched to a gene: 14. The CDR3 has 19 residues. The germline V gene encodes CDR1 ENHRY and CDR2 SYGVKD. CDR3 loop: CAIRKGTGGYSDANYGYTF. CDR3 nucleotides: TGTGCCATCAGGAAGGGGACAGGGGGCTATTCAGACGCTAACTATGGCTACACCTTC.

The chain employs TRBV15 and TRBJ1-2; D is unclear. CDR3 length: 14 amino acids. Germline CDR1 is LNHNV and CDR2 is YYDKDF (reference sequence). V shed 3 bases and J shed 4 bases, with 12 bases lying between them. CDR3 sequence reads: CATSSGRNGYGYTF. The CDR3 bases are TGTGCCACCAGCAGTGGCAGAAATGGCTATGGCTACACCTTC. Full variable domain (remainder filled in from reference TRBV15 and TRBJ1-2): DAMVIQNPRYQVTQFGKPVTLSCSQTLNHNVMYWYQQKSSQAPKLLFHYYDKDFNNEADTPDNFQSRRPNTSFCFLDIRSPGLGDTAMYLCATSSGRNGYGYTFGSGTRLTVV.

V gene TRBV15 combines with J gene TRBJ1-5; the match to TRBD1 covers 8 bases. The germline CDR1 and CDR2 sequences are LNHNV and YYDKDF (reference sequence). The CDR3 spans 17 residues. The ends lost 5 bases at V and 4 bases at J; junction bases unmatched: 13. The CDR3 reads CATSLGQGGFGNQPQHF. The CDR3 coding sequence is TGTGCCACCAGCCTCGGACAGGGAGGGTTTGGAAATCAGCCCCAGCATTTT.

The chain combines TRBV30 with TRBJ2-7, with TRBD2 matching 7 bases. The CDR3 has 16 amino acids. Unmatched junction bases numbered 13, after V lost 5 bases and J lost 0 bases. From germline, CDR1 is GTSNPN and CDR2 SVGIG (reference sequence). Here the CDR3 reads CAWAKEMRGSSYEQYF. CDR3 DNA: TGTGCCTGGGCCAAGGAAATGCGGGGGAGCTCCTACGAGCAGTACTTC.

The chain is built from TRBV2 and TRBJ2-1; 9 bases line up with TRBD1. The CDR3 spans 15 residues. The V gene's germline CDR1 is SNHLY and CDR2 FYNNEI. V lost 11 bases to trimming and J lost 0 bases; unmatched junction nucleotides: 8. CDR3 nucleotides: TGTGCCGGGCAGGGACAGGGCCGCTCCTACAATGAGCAGTTCTTC. Translation gives CAGQGQGRSYNEQFF.

In its sample, this clone was seen a few times. The chain is built from TRBV18 and TRBJ2-5; TRBD1 aligns across 12 bases. The CDR3 runs to 18 residues. Germline CDR1 and CDR2: KGHSH and LQKENI. V was pared by 6 bases and J by 11 bases, with 22 bases of the junction left unmatched. CDR3 amino acids: CASSIGGGQGALSGEQYF. The CDR3 coding sequence is TGTGCCAGCTCCATCGGCGGGGGACAGGGGGCCCTGTCGGGTGAGCAGTACTTC. Looking up the rest from reference TRBV18 and TRBJ2-5 gives the full variable domain: NAGVMQNPRHLVRRRGQEARLRCSPMKGHSHVYWYRQLPEEGLKFMVYLQKENIIDESGMPKERFSAEFPKEGPSILRIQQVVRGDSAAYFCASSIGGGQGALSGEQYFGPGTRLLVL.

A word on this clone: An end of the junction differs from the germline gene, which may be a read error. Other DNA sequences of this sample code for an identical CDR3. V usage is TRBV27 and J usage is TRBJ1-4, with 9 bases matching TRBD1. Germline V gene data show CDR1 as MNHEY and CDR2 as SMNVEV (reference sequence). The CDR3 runs to 16 residues. CDR3 sequence (DNA): TGTGCCAGCAGTCGGGACAGGGCTCGCACTAATGAAAAGCTGTTTTTT. Its protein is CASSRDRARTNEKLFF. Variable domain in full (rest from reference TRBV27 and TRBJ1-4): EAQVTQNPRYLITVTGKKLTVTCSQNMNHEYMSWYRQDPGLGLRQIYYSMNVEVTDKGDVPEGYKVSRKEKRNFPLILESPSPNQTSLYFCASSRDRARTNEKLFFGSGTQLSVL.

The V and J genes are TRBV9 and TRBJ1-5; D is perhaps TRBD1 (5 bases). V lost 0 bases to trimming and J lost 7 bases, with 11 bases between them. Germline values: CDR1 SGDLS, CDR2 YYNGEE. This CDR3 comprises 14 residues. CDR3 protein: CASSVDPGGQPQHF. CDR3 sequence (DNA): TGTGCCAGCAGCGTAGACCCGGGGGGACAGCCCCAGCATTTT.

This clone was picked up a small number of times. The V and J genes are TRBV10-2 and TRBJ1-1; 10 bases are shared with TRBD1. The CDR3 runs 17 residues. V shed 0 bases, J shed 2 bases, and the junction held 6 bases outside the gene matches. The germline V gene encodes CDR1 WSHSY and CDR2 SAAADI. The chain's CDR3 is CASSESWDRGGNTEAFF. DNA for the CDR3: TGCGCCAGCAGTGAGTCTTGGGACAGGGGAGGAAACACTGAAGCTTTCTTT.

CDR3: CASSSTDRGYGYTF. CDR3 bases: TGTGCCAGCAGCTCTACAGACAGGGGCTATGGCTACACCTTC. The rearrangement uses TRBV7-8 and TRBJ1-2; 8 nucleotides line up with TRBD1. Germline loops: CDR1 SGHVS, CDR2 FQNEAQ. J lost 4 bases, V lost 4 bases, and 5 bases had no gene match. CDR3 size: 14 residues.

The CDR3 loop reads CASSSGTGSSYEQYF. The CDR3, as DNA: TGTGCCAGCAGCTCCGGGACAGGGAGCTCCTACGAGCAGTACTTC. The chain joins TRBV7-6 to TRBJ2-7, with TRBD1 identical over 9 bases. There are 15 residues in the CDR3. Germline V gives CDR1 SGHVS, CDR2 FNYEAQ. The ends lost 4 bases at V and 0 bases at J; junction bases unmatched: 4.

For this clone: The junction shows a germline mismatch at one end, possibly a read error. The V call is TRBV7-9, the J call TRBJ1-1; D is uncertain. The germline V gene has CDR1 SEHNR and CDR2 FQNEAQ (reference sequence). CDR3 length equals 15 residues. As DNA, the CDR3 is TGTTCCAGCAGCCCGGGGAGGAGTGGTTTCACTGAAGCTTTCTTT. Protein sequence: CSSSPGRSGFTEAFF. Using reference TRBV7-9 and TRBJ1-1 for the parts outside the CDR3, the full variable domain is DTGVSQNPRHKITKRGQNVTFRCDPISEHNRLYWYRQTLGQGPEFLTYFQNEAQLEKSRLLSDRFSAERPKGSFSTLEIQRTEQGDSAMYLCSSSPGRSGFTEAFFGQGTRLTVV.

This rearrangement joins TRBV30 to TRBJ1-5; 9 nucleotides line up with TRBD1. V dropped 1 base and J dropped 5; count of bases not matched to a gene: 0. CDR3 size: 13 residues. CDR1 GTSNPN and CDR2 SVGIG come from the germline V gene (reference sequence). The CDR3 DNA reads as TGTGCCTGGAGTGGGACAGGGGATCAGCCCCAGCATTTT. Translated: CAWSGTGDQPQHF.

This clone was seen a few times. V gene TRBV2 combines with J gene TRBJ1-1, with 7 bases lining up with TRBD1. Germline V gene lookup returns CDR1 SNHLY and CDR2 FYNNEI. This CDR3 has 14 amino acids. V shed 5 bases and J 0 bases; nucleotides not matched to a gene: 3. The CDR3 DNA reads TGTGCCAGCAGTCTGACAGGGCTGAACACTGAAGCTTTCTTT. The encoded protein is CASSLTGLNTEAFF.

The V call is TRBV14, the J call TRBJ2-3; TRBD2 aligns across 7 bases. The V gene's germline CDR1 is SGHDN and CDR2 FVKESK. The CDR3 consists of 14 residues. The V segment lost 4 bases and the J segment 4 bases; nucleotides outside the gene matches: 5. Here the CDR3 DNA reads TGTGCCAGCAGCCCAGCGGGGATCGCAGATACGCAGTATTTT. Translation: CASSPAGIADTQYF.

V usage is TRBV30 and J usage is TRBJ1-3; 7 bases agree with TRBD1. Germline values: CDR1 GTSNPN, CDR2 SVGIG (reference sequence). The CDR3 has 14 residues. J gave up 4 bases and V 0 bases, and 3 bases lay outside the gene matches. CDR3 protein: CAWSVRGPGNTIYF. DNA for the CDR3: TGTGCCTGGAGTGTAAGGGGGCCAGGAAACACCATATATTTT.

The chain has TRBV4-1 and TRBJ1-1; D possibly corresponds to TRBD1 (5 bases). V gave up 1 base and J gave up 3 bases, with 15 bases separating them. CDR3 length: 16 amino acids. Germline loops: CDR1 MGHRA, CDR2 YSYEKL. CDR3 amino acids: CASSQGREEWDTEAFF. The CDR3 nucleotides read TGCGCCAGCAGCCAAGGCAGGGAGGAGTGGGACACTGAAGCTTTCTTT.

In this sample, this clone turned up a few times. The V call is TRBV5-1, the J call TRBJ1-1, with D possibly TRBD1 on 5 matching bases. The germline V and J ends were trimmed by 4 bases and 1 base, with 20 bases remaining between them. The CDR3 is 17 amino acids. CDR1 and CDR2 from the germline V gene are SGHRS and YFSETQ. CDR3 residues: CASSPTGEGAANTEAFF. In DNA form, the CDR3 reads TGCGCCAGCAGCCCCACTGGCGAAGGGGCTGCGAACACTGAAGCTTTCTTT.

The chain's CDR3 is CASSLQVGEAFF. CDR3 sequence (DNA): TGTGCCAGCAGCTTGCAGGTCGGTGAAGCTTTCTTT. The gene calls are TRBV11-1 and TRBJ1-1; D call uncertain. Germline loops: CDR1 SGHAT, CDR2 FQDESV (reference sequence). This CDR3 contains 12 residues. V lost 3 bases and J 7 bases, leaving 9 bases between the germline ends.

The chain links TRBV9 to TRBJ2-1, with TRBD2 as a possible D gene (7 bases). The CDR3 covers 16 residues. CDR1 SGDLS and CDR2 YYNGEE come from the germline V gene. The ends were cut back, 7 bases at V and 8 bases at J, with 25 bases in the middle. CDR3 DNA: TGTGCCAGCGCCCCCCGAAAGGGGGGGGTGGGCCATGAGCAGTTCTTC. Encoded protein: CASAPRKGGVGHEQFF.

The chain couples TRBV29-1 to TRBJ2-2, with TRBD1 matching over 8 bases. The germline CDR1 and CDR2 sequences are SQVTM and ANQGSEA. Germline trimming cut 6 bases from V and 5 bases from J; bases unmatched to any gene: 8. The CDR3 totals 14 residues. CDR3 loop: CSVGQGAGTGELFF. Written as DNA, the CDR3 is TGCAGCGTGGGGCAGGGGGCCGGAACCGGGGAGCTGTTTTTT.

The V call is TRBV15, the J call TRBJ1-2; no firm D call. The V gene lost 6 bases and the J gene lost 4 bases, with 12 bases spanning the gap. CDR3 length: 13 residues. Germline lookup yields CDR1 LNHNV and CDR2 YYDKDF (reference sequence). CDR3 coding DNA: TGTGCCACCAGATCGGAGAGAGGCTATGGCTACACCTTC. Translation gives CATRSERGYGYTF. The variable domain in full, completed from reference TRBV15 and TRBJ1-2, reads DAMVIQNPRYQVTQFGKPVTLSCSQTLNHNVMYWYQQKSSQAPKLLFHYYDKDFNNEADTPDNFQSRRPNTSFCFLDIRSPGLGDTAMYLCATRSERGYGYTFGSGTRLTVV.

V is TRBV11-1 and J is TRBJ1-3, with 9 positions matching TRBD1. V trimming: 5 bases; J trimming: 4 bases; junction bases outside the gene matches: 6. The length of the CDR3 is 15 residues. Germline CDR1 SGHAT, CDR2 FQDESV (reference sequence). The CDR3 DNA sequence: TGTGCCAGCAGCACCCGGACAGGGGACGGAAACACCATATATTTT. Translating gives CASSTRTGDGNTIYF.

The rearrangement joins TRBV19 to TRBJ2-2; 9 bases fit TRBD1. The germline V gene has CDR1 LNHDA and CDR2 SQIVND (reference sequence). Trimming cost V 5 bases and J 6 bases; bases outside gene matches: 7. This CDR3 spans 15 amino acids. CDR3 DNA: TGTGCCAGTAGTCCCGCCGGACAGGGGTCCGGGGAGCTGTTTTTT. As protein: CASSPAGQGSGELFF.

Regarding this clone: At one boundary the junction diverges from the germline segment, which might be a read error. V usage is TRBV7-9 and J usage is TRBJ2-7, with 7 bases matching TRBD1. The CDR3 has 15 amino acids. Per germline, CDR1 SEHNR and CDR2 FQNEAQ (reference sequence). The CDR3 region has the DNA TGTTCCAGCAGCCAAACAGGGGATAGCTCCTACGAGCAGTACTTC. Amino acid sequence: CSSSQTGDSSYEQYF.

Here the CDR3 DNA reads TGCGCCAGCAGTCCAAGCGGGGGGGCGTTCAATGAGCAGTTCTTC. It specifies CASSPSGGAFNEQFF. The chain recombines TRBV5-1 with TRBJ2-1, with 10 bases matching TRBD2. Germline V CDR1 and CDR2: SGHRS, YFSETQ. This CDR3 contains 15 residues. With 5 bases clipped from V and 6 bases from J, the junction kept 8 bases outside the gene matches.